This is a list of T cell receptor beta chains from one sample in a study of blood T cell repertoires in COVID-19. The method was immunoSEQ multiplex PCR; TCRdb's version includes in-frame clones alone and lacks a portion of them. The data show 110,000 to 150,000 clones, 84% seen once. The sequenced material came from peripheral blood. These receptors came from a human donor in a cohort sampled during active COVID-19. The CDR3 runs from the conserved cysteine through the conserved F or W. A D gene is named only where the DNA matches it firmly. Size values are once, few and many counts, or a class for expanded clones, and some rows have none.

TRBV13,14,-,TRBJ1-1,-,TGTGCCAGCAGCCGAGGAGGGATGAACACTGAAGCTTTCTTT,CASSRGGMNTEAFF
TRBV5-4,15,TRBD2,TRBJ2-3,-,TGTGCCAGCAGCTCCGGGACTAGCAGCCGGGGGGCGCAGTATTTT,CASSSGTSSRGAQYF
TRBV7-6,13,TRBD1,TRBJ2-1,-,TGTGCCAGCAGCCCGGGACAGAACAATGAGCAGTTCTTC,CASSPGQNNEQFF
TRBV5-1,15,-,TRBJ1-6,-,TGCGCCAGCAGCCCGGCGCCGGGGGGGGGTTCACCCCTCCACTTT,CASSPAPGGGSPLHF
TRBV11-2,14,-,TRBJ1-3,-,TGTGCCAGCAGCTTAGCAGGTCAGATGAACACCATATATTTT,CASSLAGQMNTIYF
TRBV24-1,20,TRBD1,TRBJ2-2,-,TGTGCCACCAGTGATTTGCTCGTCCCCAACAGGGGCCCGAACACCGGGGAGCTGTTTTTT,CATSDLLVPNRGPNTGELFF
TRBV5-4,12,-,TRBJ1-2,-,TGTGCCAGCAGCTTGGGAGGGTTTGGCTACACCTTC,CASSLGGFGYTF
TRBV21-1,12,-,TRBJ2-1,-,TGTGCCAGCACGGTAAGGGGAAATGAGCAGTTCTTC,CASTVRGNEQFF
TRBV6-2/TRBV6-3,11,-,TRBJ1-2,-,TGTGCCAGCAGTTACTATGAGGGCTACACCTTC,CASSYYEGYTF
TRBV7-9,15,-,TRBJ1-4,few,TGTGCCAGCAGCTTAGTAGGAGGGATTGGGGAAAAACTGTTTTTT,CASSLVGGIGEKLFF
TRBV19,16,TRBD1,TRBJ1-6,-,TGTGCCAGTAGTAGACTCGGGACAGAGAGTCTGTCACCCCTCCACTTT,CASSRLGTESLSPLHF
TRBV19,13,-,TRBJ1-2,-,TGTGCCAGTAGTACTTCCACACCGAACGGCTACACCTTC,CASSTSTPNGYTF
TRBV7-2,18,TRBD2,TRBJ2-5,-,TGTGCCAGCAGCTTAGCGGTAGCGGGGGGGCGAATTGGAGAGACCCAGTACTTC,CASSLAVAGGRIGETQYF
TRBV5-1,15,TRBD1,TRBJ2-5,-,TGCGCCAGCAGCGGGAAGACAGGGAACACGGAGACCCAGTACTTC,CASSGKTGNTETQYF
TRBV5-4,14,-,TRBJ2-3,-,TGTGCCACCGAAACCGGGACTCTCGGAGATACGCAGTATTTT,CATETGTLGDTQYF
TRBV6-5,15,-,TRBJ2-2,few,TGTGCCAGCAGTTATCGCCGGGGAGGCACCGGGGAGCTGTTTTTT,CASSYRRGGTGELFF
TRBV11-3,15,TRBD2,TRBJ2-7,-,TGTGCCAGCAGCTTAGGCGGGGGGAACACCTACGAGCAGTACTTC,CASSLGGGNTYEQYF
TRBV10-3,13,-,TRBJ1-2,-,TGTGCCATCAGTGAGACAGGGAGCTATGGCTACACCTTC,CAISETGSYGYTF
TRBV2,16,TRBD2,TRBJ2-5,-,TGTGCCAGCAGTGCTCAGGCTAGCGGGGGGGTCAAGACCCAGTACTTC,CASSAQASGGVKTQYF
TRBV11-2,15,-,TRBJ1-1,-,TGTGCCAGCAGGCCCGGGACAATCTTGAACACTGAAGCTTTCTTT,CASRPGTILNTEAFF
TRBV27,17,TRBD2,TRBJ2-3,-,TGTGCCAGCAGCCCCCTGAGACTAGCGGGGGAGATCCATACGCAGTATTTT,CASSPLRLAGEIHTQYF
TRBV6-6,14,TRBD1,TRBJ1-5,once,TGTGCCAGCAGATCAGGGGGAAGCAATCAGCCCCAGCATTTT,CASRSGGSNQPQHF
TRBV5-8,18,-,TRBJ1-5,-,TGTGCCAGCAGCGTTAGGGGGGGGCTGGGGAGGAGCAATCAGCCCCAGCATTTT,CASSVRGGLGRSNQPQHF
TRBV7-9,13,-,TRBJ1-2,-,TGTGCCAGCAGCACGGATCGGGGGGGTGGCTACACCTTC,CASSTDRGGGYTF
TRBV3-1/TRBV3-2,14,-,TRBJ1-5,few,TGTGCCAGCAGCCAAGCTGGTACGGGTCAGCCCCAGCATTTT,CASSQAGTGQPQHF
TRBV3-1/TRBV3-2,14,-,TRBJ1-5,-,TGTGCCAGCAGCCGGGAGGGTTTGCGGCAGCCCCAGCATTTT,CASSREGLRQPQHF
TRBV24-1,22,-,TRBJ2-1,-,TGTGCCACCAGTGATTTGGCCGAGGATGTGACAGGACTTGGTGGCGACTACAGTGAGCAGTTCTTC,CATSDLAEDVTGLGGDYSEQFF
TRBV28,14,TRBD1,TRBJ2-1,once,TGTGCCAGCAGTTGGTTGGGGGACAGACCTGAGCAGTTCTTC,CASSWLGDRPEQFF
TRBV28,14,TRBD1,TRBJ2-5,-,TGTGCCAGCAGTTGGACAGGGCGAAGGGGGACCCAGTACTTC,CASSWTGRRGTQYF
TRBV3-1/TRBV3-2,17,TRBD2,TRBJ2-5,once,TGTGCCAGCAGCCAAATTCTAAGCGGGGGGATCCAAGAGACCCAGTACTTC,CASSQILSGGIQETQYF
TRBV12-3/TRBV12-4,12,-,TRBJ1-6,-,TGTGCCAGCAGTTTGCCTAGACAGACCCTCCACTTT,CASSLPRQTLHF
TRBV19,15,-,TRBJ1-3,-,TGTGCCAGTAGTCAGGACTCTGCCTCTGGAAACACCATATATTTT,CASSQDSASGNTIYF
TRBV25-1,13,TRBD2,TRBJ2-7,-,TGTGCCAGCAGCCCGGGGGGTTCCTACGAGCAGTACTTC,CASSPGGSYEQYF
TRBV29-1,16,-,TRBJ1-2,-,TGCAGCGTTGAAGATCTTGGCCCGGGACTAGTCTATGGCTACACCTTC,CSVEDLGPGLVYGYTF
TRBV12-5,13,TRBD1,TRBJ1-3,-,TGTGCTAGTGGTTACGGACAGGGGAACACCATATATTTT,CASGYGQGNTIYF
TRBV6-5,15,-,TRBJ1-1,once,TGTGCCAGCAGCCGCCGTCTAGTAGGGAACACTGAAGCTTTCTTT,CASSRRLVGNTEAFF
TRBV19,12,TRBD2,TRBJ2-1,once,TGTGCCAGTAGTACCCTAGCGGGCGAGCAGTTCTTC,CASSTLAGEQFF
TRBV12-3/TRBV12-4,13,-,TRBJ1-5,-,TGTGCCAGCAGTTTCGAACCGCGACAGCCCCAGCATTTT,CASSFEPRQPQHF
TRBV4-3,19,TRBD2,TRBJ2-1,-,TGCGCCAGCAGCCAAGATCTAGCGGGGGGCCGGGCCTTTGGCAATGAGCAGTTCTTC,CASSQDLAGGRAFGNEQFF
TRBV5-8,14,-,TRBJ2-3,-,TGTGCCAGCAGCTTGGCTCGGGGGTCAGATACGCAGTATTTT,CASSLARGSDTQYF
TRBV7-9,14,TRBD1,TRBJ1-4,-,TGTGCCAGCAGCCAGGGGGACAGTAATGAAAAACTGTTTTTT,CASSQGDSNEKLFF
TRBV28,16,TRBD1,TRBJ1-3,-,TGTGCCAGCAGTATAAACCCGGGACAGTCTGGAAACACCATATATTTT,CASSINPGQSGNTIYF
TRBV2,14,TRBD2,TRBJ2-3,-,TGTGCCAGCAGGCTAGCGGGGGAGACAGATACGCAGTATTTT,CASRLAGETDTQYF
TRBV7-2,15,-,TRBJ1-2,-,TGTGCCAGCACCCAAACCAGGGGCCCTTTGAATGGCTACACCTTC,CASTQTRGPLNGYTF
TRBV5-6,19,TRBD2,TRBJ2-5,-,TGTGCCAGCAGTTTCCCTAGCCAGCGGGGGGCCCCGCGACAAGAGACCCAGTACTTC,CASSFPSQRGAPRQETQYF
TRBV4-3,17,TRBD2,TRBJ2-1,-,TGCGCCAGCAGCCAAGCCACCGGGACTAGCGGGGGGACGGAGCAGTTCTTC,CASSQATGTSGGTEQFF
TRBV9,16,-,TRBJ2-2,-,TGTGCCAGCAGCGTAGGGGCTAGCGTAGGCACCGGGGAGCTGTTTTTT,CASSVGASVGTGELFF
TRBV5-1,17,TRBD2,TRBJ2-7,-,TGCGCCAGCAGCCTTGACTTTCCGGGACTAGCGGGGTACGAGCAGTACTTC,CASSLDFPGLAGYEQYF
TRBV6-5,12,-,TRBJ2-2,once,TGTGCCAGCAGTTACGGGAGCGGGGAGCTGTTTTTT,CASSYGSGELFF
TRBV18,13,-,TRBJ1-6,once,TGTGCCAGCTCACACAGGGACGATTCACCCCTCCACTTT,CASSHRDDSPLHF
TRBV5-1,15,TRBD1,TRBJ1-5,few,TGCGCCAGCAGCTTGGACGGGACAGGGTCACAGCCCCAGCATTTT,CASSLDGTGSQPQHF
TRBV6-4,14,-,TRBJ1-6,few,TGTGCCAGCAGTGATTTCTTCGGTGGTTCACCCCTCCACTTT,CASSDFFGGSPLHF